This record looks at one TCR beta chain sequence and its context. The data are from a study of blood T cell repertoires in COVID-19. Study overall: The study drew acute and convalescent COVID-19 samples from the United States, Italy and Spain. The analysed material was cDNA or gDNA that came from T cells, B-cell-depleted T cells, or PBMCs.

Trimming at V came to 6 bases and at J to 2 bases, leaving 10 bases not matched to a gene. Germline V gene lookup returns CDR1 MNHEY and CDR2 SVGAGI. The CDR3 has 15 residues. Per the original methods: Nucleated cell counts were estimated from reference gene primer amplification. Sequencing was performed with immunoSEQ multiplex PCR; in TCRdb, only in-frame clones are kept and a portion is missing. V and J calls and clone size are given by that table; D and trimming were obtained from the DNA. The data show approximately 470,000 clones, approximately 85% seen once. Sequenced sample: peripheral blood. The sequence came from a human donor in a cohort sampled during active COVID-19. The chain is built from TRBV6-5 and TRBJ2-7, with 7 bases aligning to TRBD1. CDR3 in amino acids: CASSRLGQGAYEQYF. In nucleotides, the CDR3 is TGTGCCAGCAGCCGTCTTGGGCAGGGGGCCTACGAGCAGTACTTC.